This entry lists 32 T cell receptor beta chains sequenced from one sample in a study of identical twins. TCRdb passed the 5' RACE reads through MiXCR, listing each CDR3 protein once. The repertoire holds under 900,000 distinct CDR3 sequences, with over 9% as singletons. These same records also appear under a second study, on yellow fever vaccine responses in identical twins.

Sequencing was carried out using PBMCs. These receptors were obtained from a woman aged 18-29 years in good health.

The rearrangement uses TRBV6-5 and TRBJ2-3; TRBD1 aligns across 8 bases. Germline values: CDR1 MNHEY, CDR2 SVGAGI. With 0 bases clipped from V and 3 bases from J, the junction kept 5 bases outside the gene matches. This CDR3 comprises 16 residues. The CDR3 is CASSYSVQGETDTQYF. In DNA, the CDR3 is TGTGCCAGCAGTTACTCGGTACAGGGGGAAACAGATACGCAGTATTTT.

This clonotype showed up just a few times. The chain uses TRBV20-1 and TRBJ2-3; no definite D call. The germline gives CDR1 DFQATT, CDR2 SNEGSKA (reference sequence). The CDR3 runs 16 residues. Trimming cost V 0 bases and J 6 bases, with 19 bases left between them. CDR3 DNA: TGCAGTGCTAGAGATCACTGGCGAACAGAAGGGGATACGCAGTATTTT. This codes for CSARDHWRTEGDTQYF.

The V call is TRBV7-3, the J call TRBJ2-3; a possible D gene is TRBD2 (6 bases). V was pared by 2 bases and J by 5 bases, with 11 bases between. Germline V CDR1 and CDR2: SGHTA, FQGTGA. The CDR3 length is 14 residues. The CDR3, as DNA: TGTGCCAGCAGCTTAGGAGGGAAGGGAGATACGCAGTATTTT. Translating it yields CASSLGGKGDTQYF.

This clonotype occurred a few times. The genes are TRBV29-1 and TRBJ2-5, with TRBD1 matching 8 bases. There are 12 residues in the CDR3. V gave up 6 bases and J gave up 4 bases; unmatched junction bases: 4. Germline loops: CDR1 SQVTM, CDR2 ANQGSEA. CDR3 amino acids: CSVDDRGETQYF. The CDR3, as DNA: TGCAGCGTCGATGACAGGGGAGAGACCCAGTACTTC.

This chain uses TRBV4-1 with TRBJ2-2, with 11 bases that match TRBD1. The germline gives CDR1 MGHRA, CDR2 YSYEKL. The CDR3 sequence is 21 residues long. J was trimmed by 0 bases and V by 1 base; bases with no gene match: 13. The CDR3 DNA follows: TGCGCCAGCAGCCAAGCCCGGCTCGGACAGGGGGCTAGCGCGAACACCGGGGAGCTGTTTTTT. This codes for CASSQARLGQGASANTGELFF.

This rearrangement joins TRBV12-5 to TRBJ2-3, with a tentative D call TRBD1 (6 bases). V shed 1 base and J shed 0 bases, with 14 bases lying between them. This CDR3 comprises 17 residues. Germline values: CDR1 LGHNT, CDR2 FRNRAP. The CDR3 reads CASGLGGTLLSTDTQYF. The CDR3 region has the DNA TGTGCTAGTGGTTTGGGAGGGACACTACTTAGCACAGATACGCAGTATTTT.

This clonotype appeared a few times. This chain connects TRBV2 to TRBJ2-3, with TRBD2 matching 11 bases. In germline, CDR1 is SNHLY, CDR2 FYNNEI. V gave up 6 bases and J gave up 4 bases; unmatched junction bases: 6. The CDR3 runs 15 residues. DNA of the CDR3: TGTGCCAGCAGAGTAGCGGGAGGGCCAGCAGATACGCAGTATTTT. Its protein product is CASRVAGGPADTQYF.

This clonotype has only a few counts. The chain recombines TRBV6-1 with TRBJ2-1, with D possibly called TRBD1 or TRBD2 (5 bases each). The CDR3 runs 17 residues. V lost 7 bases and J lost 0, with 19 bases in between. Germline V gene lookup returns CDR1 MNHNS and CDR2 SASEGT. The CDR3 sequence: CASTQKAPGSSYNEQFF. In DNA, the CDR3 is TGTGCCAGCACTCAAAAAGCCCCAGGGAGCTCCTACAATGAGCAGTTCTTC.

This clonotype was found a few times. The chain recombines TRBV28 with TRBJ1-6, with D perhaps TRBD1 (5 bases). Per germline, CDR1 MDHEN and CDR2 SYDVKM. Trimming took off 6 bases at V and 9 bases at J, with 18 bases between the two ends. The CDR3 sequence is 15 residues long. The CDR3 loop is CASSRDRIPGSPLHF. CDR3 in DNA: TGTGCCAGCAGCCGGGACCGAATACCGGGTTCACCCCTCCACTTT.

This clonotype was picked up a small number of times. The CDR3 DNA reads as TGTGCCAGCAGTCCTCTTTCGGGGGACAATGAGCAGTTCTTC. As protein: CASSPLSGDNEQFF. V usage is TRBV5-6 and J usage is TRBJ2-1; D might be TRBD2 (6 bases). Trimming left V 5 bases short and J 5 bases short, with 14 bases between. The germline V gene has CDR1 SGHDT and CDR2 YYEEEE. This CDR3 has 14 residues.

Ten or more counts support this clonotype. This chain connects TRBV28 to TRBJ1-1; TRBD1 might be the D (6 bases). The V and J ends lost 5 bases and 3 bases respectively, with 13 bases between them. Germline lookup yields CDR1 MDHEN and CDR2 SYDVKM. The CDR3 extends over 14 amino acids. The DNA for the CDR3 is TGTGCCAGCAGTCCCCAGGGGCGGGACACTGAAGCTTTCTTT. This gives the protein CASSPQGRDTEAFF.

This clonotype has a handful of counts. CDR3 nucleotide sequence: TGTGCCAGCAGCAAACGTGAAGCTTTCTTT. This gives the protein CASSKREAFF. The gene calls are TRBV6-1 and TRBJ1-1; no clear D gene. Germline CDR1 MNHNS, CDR2 SASEGT. The V end was cut by 6 bases, the J end by 7 bases, with 6 bases between. The CDR3 totals 10 residues.

This clonotype was found many times. V gene TRBV6-4 combines with J gene TRBJ1-5; D may be TRBD1 (5 bases). V gave up 0 bases and J gave up 7 bases, with 10 bases separating them. From germline, CDR1 is MRHNA and CDR2 SNTAGT. This CDR3 contains 14 residues. The chain's CDR3 is CASSDSLGGQPQHF. CDR3 DNA sequence: TGTGCCAGCAGTGACTCTTTGGGGGGACAGCCCCAGCATTTT.

This clonotype was detected a few times. CDR3 in amino acids: CASDLGTGELFF. For the CDR3, the DNA is TGTGCCAGCGATTTGGGGACCGGGGAGCTGTTTTTT. This chain connects TRBV25-1 to TRBJ2-2; D gene unclear. Germline V gene sequence: CDR1 MGHDK, CDR2 SYGVNS. Trimming removed 8 bases from V and 5 bases from J, with 9 bases in between. The CDR3 is made up of 12 amino acids.

For the CDR3, the DNA is TGTGCCAGCAGATATAGCGGGGCTGACTCCTACAATGAGCAGTTCTTC. Translation gives CASRYSGADSYNEQFF. This sequence joins TRBV2 and TRBJ2-1, with TRBD2 matching 8 bases. CDR1 and CDR2 (germline): SNHLY, FYNNEI. V was clipped by 6 bases and J by 0 bases; unmatched bases: 7. This CDR3 spans 16 amino acids.

V usage is TRBV7-9 and J usage is TRBJ1-4; D gene unclear. V lost 5 bases and J lost 0, with 10 bases in between. Germline loops: CDR1 SEHNR, CDR2 FQNEAQ (reference sequence). The CDR3 runs 15 residues. CDR3 coding DNA: TGTGCCAGCAGCGGCCCAGGTGCAACTAATGAAAAACTGTTTTTT. Protein sequence: CASSGPGATNEKLFF.

The table lists this clonotype with a few counts. V and J are TRBV12-5 and TRBJ2-7; TRBD1 matches at 7 bases. CDR1 LGHNT and CDR2 FRNRAP come from the germline V gene. This CDR3 spans 19 amino acids. With 1 base clipped from V and 6 bases from J, the junction kept 21 bases outside the gene matches. The CDR3 spells CASGLAGKTRDSPTFEQYF. The CDR3 nucleotides read TGTGCTAGTGGTTTGGCAGGCAAGACCCGGGACAGCCCTACCTTCGAGCAGTACTTC.

The table lists this clonotype with many counts. This sequence joins TRBV20-1 and TRBJ2-3; tentatively, D is TRBD1 (6 bases). The V gene's germline CDR1 is DFQATT and CDR2 SNEGSKA (reference sequence). The CDR3 loop spans 14 amino acids. Between the trimmed V and J ends, which lost 8 bases and 4 bases, there was a span of 19 bases. As DNA, the CDR3 is TGCAGTATGGTGGGGGCCCTTTGGGCAGATACGCAGTATTTT. It specifies CSMVGALWADTQYF.

This clonotype was seen ten or more times. This rearrangement joins TRBV25-1 to TRBJ2-5, with 7 bases that match TRBD1. V dropped 4 bases and J dropped 4; count of bases not matched to a gene: 6. There are 14 residues in the CDR3. CDR1 MGHDK and CDR2 SYGVNS come from the germline V gene. CDR3 DNA sequence: TGTGCCAGCAGTGGTACCAGGGGGACAGAGACCCAGTACTTC. It encodes CASSGTRGTETQYF.

The V call is TRBV2, the J call TRBJ2-1; 9 nucleotides match TRBD2. The CDR3 spans 15 residues. V lost 8 bases and J lost 1; bases outside the gene matches: 6. Germline V lookup: CDR1 SNHLY, CDR2 FYNNEI. CDR3 sequence (DNA): TGTGCCAGCCTTCAAGCGGGAGGATCCTACAATGAGCAGTTCTTC. Its protein product is CASLQAGGSYNEQFF.

This clonotype was picked up many times. The CDR3 spells CASSDLAGAYNEQFF. The CDR3 DNA sequence: TGTGCCAGCAGTGACCTGGCGGGGGCCTACAATGAGCAGTTCTTC. The V gene is TRBV28, the J gene TRBJ2-1; 7 nucleotides line up with TRBD2. The CDR3 is 15 amino acids. The germline V gene has CDR1 MDHEN and CDR2 SYDVKM. After removal of 5 bases from V and 2 bases from J, the junction contained 6 bases not matched to a gene.

This clonotype was seen ten or more times. The V and J genes are TRBV24-1 and TRBJ2-3, with D tentatively TRBD2 (5 bases). CDR1 is KGHDR and CDR2 is SFDVKD in the germline V gene. The CDR3 totals 12 residues. The V end was cut by 5 bases, the J end by 6 bases, with 8 bases between. The chain's CDR3 is CATSGSGDTQYF. For the CDR3, the DNA is TGTGCCACCAGTGGCAGCGGTGATACGCAGTATTTT.

CDR3 in DNA: TGTGCCAGTAGAGGACAGGGGCCCTTGAACACTGAAGCTTTCTTT. This gives the protein CASRGQGPLNTEAFF. V is TRBV19 and J is TRBJ1-1, with 9 bases lining up with TRBD1. CDR1 is LNHDA and CDR2 is SQIVND in the germline V gene (reference sequence). Trimming removed 6 bases from V and 0 bases from J; junction bases left unmatched: 5. The CDR3 sequence is 15 residues long.

The chain recombines TRBV5-1 with TRBJ2-2; no reliable D call. The CDR3 is 12 residues long. Germline lookup yields CDR1 SGHRS and CDR2 YFSETQ. V lost 3 bases and J 6 bases, leaving 6 bases between the germline ends. In DNA form, the CDR3 reads TGCGCCAGCAGCTCGAAGGCCGGGGAGCTGTTTTTT. Protein: CASSSKAGELFF.

V usage is TRBV7-6 and J usage is TRBJ2-3; TRBD2 matches at 11 bases. Germline loops: CDR1 SGHVS, CDR2 FNYEAQ. This CDR3 comprises 16 residues. J was trimmed by 1 base and V by 4 bases; bases with no gene match: 4. CDR3 nucleotides: TGTGCCAGCAGCTCCTTAGCGGGAGGGGGCACAGATACGCAGTATTTT. Translation: CASSSLAGGGTDTQYF.

The rearrangement uses TRBV7-2 and TRBJ1-5; D is undetermined. Germline CDR1 SGHTA, CDR2 FQGNSA. V was clipped by 1 base and J by 6 bases, with 13 bases between them. This CDR3 has 15 amino acids. The CDR3 DNA reads as TGTGCCAGCAGCTTAGACCTAGGAGGGATTCAGCCCCAGCATTTT. Residues: CASSLDLGGIQPQHF.

In this sample, this clonotype turned up a few times. The chain is built from TRBV5-1 and TRBJ2-1; the match to TRBD2 covers 11 bases. The CDR3 sequence is 15 residues long. After removal of 2 bases from V and 9 bases from J, the junction contained 7 bases not matched to a gene. Germline V gives CDR1 SGHRS, CDR2 YFSETQ. The DNA of the CDR3 is TGCGCCAGCAGCTTTAGCGGGAGGGCCGACGGTGAGCAGTTCTTC. Residues: CASSFSGRADGEQFF.

The V call is TRBV5-1, the J call TRBJ1-6, with D tentatively TRBD1 (5 bases). V lost 2 bases and J lost 7, with 10 bases in between. CDR1 and CDR2 (germline): SGHRS, YFSETQ. The CDR3 spans 14 residues. The CDR3 DNA reads TGCGCCAGCAGCTTAGGACAAAAGAATTCACCCCTCCACTTT. It translates to CASSLGQKNSPLHF.

This clonotype occurred a few times. This sequence joins TRBV4-1 and TRBJ2-1, with a weak D call TRBD2 (5 bases). In germline, CDR1 is MGHRA, CDR2 YSYEKL. Trimming took off 0 bases at V and 2 bases at J, with 8 bases between the two ends. CDR3 size: 15 residues. CDR3: CASSQDWTPYNEQFF. CDR3 nucleotides: TGCGCCAGCAGCCAAGATTGGACTCCCTACAATGAGCAGTTCTTC.

This clonotype is a singleton in its sample. The chain couples TRBV2 to TRBJ2-1; TRBD1 matches at 7 bases. The CDR3 runs 16 residues. The trim removed 7 bases at V and 0 bases at J, leaving 9 bases unmatched. CDR1 SNHLY and CDR2 FYNNEI come from the germline V gene. The CDR3 sequence: CASIWVQGSSYNEQFF. The CDR3 coding sequence is TGTGCCAGCATTTGGGTACAGGGGAGCTCCTACAATGAGCAGTTCTTC. The entire variable domain, with the rest obtained from reference TRBV2 and TRBJ2-1, is as follows: EPEVTQTPSHQVTQMGQEVILRCVPISNHLYFYWYRQILGQKVEFLVSFYNNEISEKSEIFDDQFSVERPDGSNFTLKIRSTKLEDSAMYFCASIWVQGSSYNEQFFGPGTRLTVL.

This clonotype appeared a few times. The rearrangement links TRBV5-1 to TRBJ1-2, with unresolved D. This CDR3 contains 15 residues. V gave up 3 bases and J gave up 0 bases, with 12 bases separating them. Germline V gene lookup returns CDR1 SGHRS and CDR2 YFSETQ. The CDR3 sequence is CASSYGPNANYGYTF. In DNA form, the CDR3 reads TGCGCCAGCAGCTACGGGCCCAACGCTAACTATGGCTACACCTTC.

The chain carries TRBV14 and TRBJ1-2, with D maybe TRBD1 (6 bases). The germline V and J ends were trimmed by 0 bases and 5 bases, with 13 bases remaining between them. Per germline, CDR1 SGHDN and CDR2 FVKESK. The CDR3 is 15 residues long. The CDR3 DNA is TGTGCCAGCAGCCAAGAGAAACAGGGTGGATATGGCTACACCTTC. This encodes CASSQEKQGGYGYTF.